This entry features one TCR beta chain sequence. Its antigen is still unknown. This sample is drawn from a study of shared clonotypes between healthy human individuals. General observations from the study: Represented genetic and exposure-history diversity was restricted by having few donors.

CDR1 SGDLS and CDR2 YYNGEE come from the germline V gene. The V and J ends lost 0 bases and 3 bases respectively, with 9 bases between them. The CDR3 has 15 amino acids. Sequencing used immunoSEQ multiplex PCR; TCRdb keeps in-frame clones, though not all of them. The sample has 450,000 to 600,000 clones, about four fifths seen once; the top ten hold roughly 13%. The chain joins TRBV9 to TRBJ1-4; the D is unclear. What was sequenced was PBMCs. This TCR derives from a woman aged 40 to 50 in good health. Some clones in this sample may be carry-over from other donors' samples. The CDR3 region is CASSVGAAPNEKLFF. The CDR3 DNA sequence: TGTGCCAGCAGCGTAGGGGCAGCTCCTAATGAAAAACTGTTTTTT.